The rows below give T cell receptor beta chains drawn from one sample of a study of blood T cell repertoires in COVID-19. The assay was immunoSEQ multiplex PCR, and TCRdb's table has in-frame clones only and misses some. The table has around 400,000 clones, approximately 89% seen once. The source material was peripheral blood. The receptors were sampled from a woman in her sixties with COVID-19, enrolled during active disease. CDR3s include the opening cysteine and the closing phenylalanine or tryptophan. The D gene is left open where the match is weak. Size is omitted from some rows. Given values are once, few, many or a class for expanded clones.

TRBJ1-1	TRBV5-1	NA	NA	TGCGCCAGCAGCTTGGGACTTTCGAACACTGAAGCTTTCTTT	CASSLGLSNTEAFF
TRBJ1-5	TRBV14	NA	NA	TGTGCCAGCAGCCGTGGGGAGCATCAGCCCCAGCATTTT	CASSRGEHQPQHF
TRBJ1-4	TRBV6-1	NA	TRBD1	TGTGCCAGCAGTGACAGGGACAGGGGATCTTGGGAAAAACTGTTTTTT	CASSDRDRGSWEKLFF
TRBJ1-5	TRBV18	NA	TRBD1	TGTGCCACCTCAGGGGGCGCGAGGGATCAGCCCCAGCATTTT	CATSGGARDQPQHF
TRBJ2-5	TRBV19	NA	NA	TGTGCCAGTAGCTTAAATTACAGGGCGGGCGAGACCCAGTACTTC	CASSLNYRAGETQYF
TRBJ1-1	TRBV7-2	NA	NA	TGTGCCAGCAGCCGCACTCCGAACACTGAAGCTTTCTTT	CASSRTPNTEAFF
TRBJ1-5	TRBV7-8	NA	TRBD1	TGTGCCAGCAGCTTAGGGACAGGAGGCAATCAGCCCCAGCATTTT	CASSLGTGGNQPQHF
TRBJ1-5	TRBV5-6	NA	NA	TGTGCCAGCAGCTTGGCAGGGCAGGGCGATGCTCAGCCCCAGCATTTT	CASSLAGQGDAQPQHF
TRBJ2-1	TRBV3-1/TRBV3-2	NA	TRBD2	TGTGCCAGCAGCCGAACAGGGACTAGCGGATACAATGAGCAGTTCTTC	CASSRTGTSGYNEQFF
TRBJ2-4	TRBV5-1	NA	TRBD1	TGCGCCAGCAGCCCCTGGACAGGGGGACAAGCCAAAAACATTCAGTACTTC	CASSPWTGGQAKNIQYF
TRBJ1-4	TRBV9	NA	TRBD1	TGTGCCAGCAGCTCAGGGGGACTTGGATATAAAAAACTGTTTTTT	CASSSGGLGYKKLFF
TRBJ1-6	TRBV20-1	few	NA	TGCAGTGCTAGTAGGGAGGTGGGTAATTCACCCCTCCACTTT	CSASREVGNSPLHF
TRBJ1-4	TRBV28	NA	NA	TGTGCCAGCAGCCTAACAGGGTGGGGAAGGGAAAAACTGTTTTTT	CASSLTGWGREKLFF
TRBJ2-5	TRBV6-5	NA	NA	TGTGCCAGCAGTTACGTTAACCTAGCGGAGACCCAGTACTTC	CASSYVNLAETQYF
TRBJ1-4	TRBV11-2	NA	NA	TGTGCCAGCAGCTTAGGGGCCAGCCCTAATGAAAAACTGTTTTTT	CASSLGASPNEKLFF
TRBJ2-7	TRBV28	NA	NA	TGTGCCAGCAGTCGACTCCCACAGGGTGACCACGAGCAGTACTTC	CASSRLPQGDHEQYF
TRBJ1-2	TRBV13	NA	TRBD1	TGTGCCAGCAGCAACGCCGGGACAGGGTACTATGGCTACACCTTC	CASSNAGTGYYGYTF
TRBJ1-3	TRBV7-3	NA	NA	TGTGCCAGCAGCTTGGGGACAACCGGAAACACCATATATTTT	CASSLGTTGNTIYF
TRBJ2-1	TRBV9	NA	TRBD2	TGTGCCAGCAGCTTCAGGACTAGCGGGGGGGCTACGGATGAGCAGTTCTTC	CASSFRTSGGATDEQFF
TRBJ1-6	TRBV6-5	NA	NA	TGTGCCAGCAGCGTGGAGATTCTGAATTCACCCCTCCACTTT	CASSVEILNSPLHF
TRBJ1-2	TRBV19	NA	NA	TGTGCCAGTAGTAACCGGGAGAGGGGAGATGGCTACACCTTC	CASSNRERGDGYTF
TRBJ1-4	TRBV15	NA	NA	TGTGCCACCAGCAGATCTCCAGGGAGGGCTAATGAAAAACTGTTTTTT	CATSRSPGRANEKLFF
TRBJ1-3	TRBV5-1	NA	TRBD1	TGCGCCAGCCGTCCTACAGGGGGAGGTGGAAACACCATATATTTT	CASRPTGGGGNTIYF
TRBJ1-6	TRBV5-8	NA	TRBD1	TGTGCCAGCAGCTTGGAGTTGGGACAGGGGTATAATTCACCCCTCCACTTT	CASSLELGQGYNSPLHF
TRBJ2-5	TRBV18	NA	NA	TGTGCCAGCTCACCACCGGGCCGCAAAGAGACCCAGTACTTC	CASSPPGRKETQYF
TRBJ2-1	TRBV6-5	few	TRBD1	TGTGCCAGCATACCGGGACAGGGCTACAATGAGCAGTTCTTC	CASIPGQGYNEQFF
TRBJ2-5	TRBV2	NA	NA	TGTGCCAGCAGTGACAACAGGCAAGAGACCCAGTACTTC	CASSDNRQETQYF
TRBJ1-2	TRBV29-1	NA	NA	TGCAGCGTTACCACATCATCCGGGGATTGGGGCTACACCTTC	CSVTTSSGDWGYTF
TRBJ2-4	TRBV6-1	NA	TRBD2	TGTGCCAGCAGTGAAGCTTCGGGGGGAAACATTCAGTACTTC	CASSEASGGNIQYF
TRBJ2-7	TRBV12-3/TRBV12-4	NA	NA	TGTGCCAGCAGTAGGCAGGGGAGAGACGAGCAGTACTTC	CASSRQGRDEQYF
TRBJ1-1	TRBV6-5	NA	TRBD1	TGTGCCAGCAGTTCGGACAGGGGGCGCGTCCGCACTGAAGCTTTCTTT	CASSSDRGRVRTEAFF
TRBJ2-3	TRBV28	NA	TRBD1	TGTGCCAGCAGCCCGCGACAGGGGAAAGATACGCAGTATTTT	CASSPRQGKDTQYF
TRBJ1-6	TRBV4-2	NA	NA	TGTGCCAGCAGCCAAGGAACGGACAACTCACCCCTCCACTTT	CASSQGTDNSPLHF
TRBJ1-2	TRBV28	NA	NA	TGTGCCAGCAGTTTTGGGGGCATTCCCGGCTACACCTTC	CASSFGGIPGYTF
TRBJ2-1	TRBV2	NA	TRBD2	TGTGCCAGCAGTTACGGACTAGCGTCCTACAATGAGCAGTTCTTC	CASSYGLASYNEQFF
TRBJ1-1	TRBV5-5	NA	NA	TGTGCCAGCAGTTTTACAGGGATCGTGAACACTGAAGCTTTCTTT	CASSFTGIVNTEAFF
TRBJ2-1	TRBV11-3	NA	TRBD1	TGTGCCAGCAGCCCGGGACAGGGTTCTCAGTTCTTC	CASSPGQGSQFF
TRBJ1-1	TRBV13	NA	TRBD1	TGTGCCAGCAGCTCACCGGGACAGACTAAGAACACTGAAGCTTTCTTT	CASSSPGQTKNTEAFF
TRBJ1-6	TRBV11-2	NA	NA	TGTGCCAGCAAAGTCCAGACAGGCCACAATTCACCCCTCCACTTT	CASKVQTGHNSPLHF
TRBJ2-2	TRBV9	NA	NA	TGTGCCAGCAGCCTATCATCCGGGGACACCGGGGAGCTGTTTTTT	CASSLSSGDTGELFF